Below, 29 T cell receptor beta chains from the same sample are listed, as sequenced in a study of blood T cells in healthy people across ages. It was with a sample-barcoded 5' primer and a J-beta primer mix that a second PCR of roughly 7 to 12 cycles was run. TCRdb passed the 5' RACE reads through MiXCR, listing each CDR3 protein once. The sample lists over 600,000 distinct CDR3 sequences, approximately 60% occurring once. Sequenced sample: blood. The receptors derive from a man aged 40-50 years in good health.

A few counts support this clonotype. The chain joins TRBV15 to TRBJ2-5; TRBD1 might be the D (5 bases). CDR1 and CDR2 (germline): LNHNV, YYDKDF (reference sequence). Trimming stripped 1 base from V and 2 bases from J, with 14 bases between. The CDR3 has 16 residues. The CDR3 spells CATSRVAGLGQETQYF. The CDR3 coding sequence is TGTGCCACCAGCAGAGTGGCAGGGCTTGGGCAAGAGACCCAGTACTTC.

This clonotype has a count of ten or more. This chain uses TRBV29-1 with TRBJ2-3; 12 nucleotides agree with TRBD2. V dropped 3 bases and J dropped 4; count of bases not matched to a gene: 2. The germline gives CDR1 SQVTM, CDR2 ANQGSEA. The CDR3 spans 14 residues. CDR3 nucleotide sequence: TGCAGCGTTGAGACTAGCGGGAGTGCAGATACGCAGTATTTT. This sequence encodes CSVETSGSADTQYF.

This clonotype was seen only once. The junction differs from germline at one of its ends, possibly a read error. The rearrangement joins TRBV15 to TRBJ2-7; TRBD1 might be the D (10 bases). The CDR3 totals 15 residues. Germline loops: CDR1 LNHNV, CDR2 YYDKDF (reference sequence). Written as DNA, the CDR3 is TGTGCCACCAGCGCGGGGGGGACAGGGGACAATGAGCAGAACTTC. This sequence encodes CATSAGGTGDNEQNF.

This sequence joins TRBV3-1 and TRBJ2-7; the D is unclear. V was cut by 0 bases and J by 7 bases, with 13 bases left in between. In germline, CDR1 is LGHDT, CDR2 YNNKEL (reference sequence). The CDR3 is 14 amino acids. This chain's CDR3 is CASSQDWGSREQYF. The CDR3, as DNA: TGTGCCAGCAGCCAAGATTGGGGTAGCAGGGAGCAGTACTTC.

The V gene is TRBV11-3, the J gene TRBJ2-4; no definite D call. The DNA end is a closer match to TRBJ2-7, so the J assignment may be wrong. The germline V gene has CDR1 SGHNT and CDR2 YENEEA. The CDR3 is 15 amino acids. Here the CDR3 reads CASTHRSIDTYEQYF. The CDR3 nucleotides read TGTGCCAGCACCCACCGGTCCATCGATACCTACGAGCAGTACTTC.

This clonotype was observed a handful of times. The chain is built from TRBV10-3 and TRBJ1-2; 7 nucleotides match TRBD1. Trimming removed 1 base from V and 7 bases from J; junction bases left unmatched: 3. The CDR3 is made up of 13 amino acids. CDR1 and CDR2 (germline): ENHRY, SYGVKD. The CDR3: CAISELTGVGYTF. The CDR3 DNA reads TGTGCCATCAGTGAGTTAACAGGGGTTGGCTACACCTTC.

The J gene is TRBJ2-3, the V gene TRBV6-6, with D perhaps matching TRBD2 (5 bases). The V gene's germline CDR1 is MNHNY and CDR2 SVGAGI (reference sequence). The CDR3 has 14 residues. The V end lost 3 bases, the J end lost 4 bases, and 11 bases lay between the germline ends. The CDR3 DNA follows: TGTGCCAGCAGTTATATATCCGGGGCAGATACGCAGTATTTT. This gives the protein CASSYISGADTQYF.

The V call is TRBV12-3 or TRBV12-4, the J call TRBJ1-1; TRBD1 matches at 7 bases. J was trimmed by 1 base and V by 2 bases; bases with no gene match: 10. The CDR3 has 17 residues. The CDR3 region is CASSLYAGGGPNTEAFF. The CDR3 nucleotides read TGTGCCAGCAGTTTATATGCAGGGGGGGGGCCGAACACTGAAGCTTTCTTT.

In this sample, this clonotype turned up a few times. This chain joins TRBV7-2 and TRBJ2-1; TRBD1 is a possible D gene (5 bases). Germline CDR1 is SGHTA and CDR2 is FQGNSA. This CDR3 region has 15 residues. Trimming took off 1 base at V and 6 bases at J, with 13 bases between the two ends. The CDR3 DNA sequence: TGTGCCAGCAGCTTAGAGGGGAAAGCTAGCAATGAGCAGTTCTTC. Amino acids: CASSLEGKASNEQFF.

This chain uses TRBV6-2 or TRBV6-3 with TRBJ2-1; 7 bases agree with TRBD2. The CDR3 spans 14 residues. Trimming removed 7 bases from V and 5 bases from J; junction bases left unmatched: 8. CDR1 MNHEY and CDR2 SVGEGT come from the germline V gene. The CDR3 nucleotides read TGTGCCAGCAAGGGCGGGAGTGAAGACAATGAGCAGTTCTTC. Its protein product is CASKGGSEDNEQFF.

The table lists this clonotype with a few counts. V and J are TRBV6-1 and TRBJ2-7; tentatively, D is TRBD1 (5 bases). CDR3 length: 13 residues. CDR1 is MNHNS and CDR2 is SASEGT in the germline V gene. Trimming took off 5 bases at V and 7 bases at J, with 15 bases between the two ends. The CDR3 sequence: CASSRARVREQYF. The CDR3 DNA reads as TGTGCCAGCAGTCGCGCCAGGGTAAGAGAGCAGTACTTC.

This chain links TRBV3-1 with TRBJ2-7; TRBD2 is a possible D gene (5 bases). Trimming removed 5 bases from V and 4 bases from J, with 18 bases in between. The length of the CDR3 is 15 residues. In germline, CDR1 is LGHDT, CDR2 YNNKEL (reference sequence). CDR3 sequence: CASSTRPGGMYEQYF. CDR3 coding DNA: TGTGCCAGCAGCACACGACCCGGAGGCATGTACGAGCAGTACTTC.

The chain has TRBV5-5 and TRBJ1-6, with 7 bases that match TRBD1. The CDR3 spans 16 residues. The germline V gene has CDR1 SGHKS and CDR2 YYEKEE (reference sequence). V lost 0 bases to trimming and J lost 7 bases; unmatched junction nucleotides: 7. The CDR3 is CASSLEGGPSNSPLHF. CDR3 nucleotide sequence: TGTGCCAGCAGCTTGGAAGGGGGCCCCAGCAATTCACCCCTCCACTTT.

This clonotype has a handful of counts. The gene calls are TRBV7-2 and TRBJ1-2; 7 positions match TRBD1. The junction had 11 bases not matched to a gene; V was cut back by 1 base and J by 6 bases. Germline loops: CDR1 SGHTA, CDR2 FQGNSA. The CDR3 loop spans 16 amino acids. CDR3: CASSLVAGGYRDGYTF. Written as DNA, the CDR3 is TGTGCCAGCAGCTTAGTTGCAGGGGGATATCGGGATGGCTACACCTTC. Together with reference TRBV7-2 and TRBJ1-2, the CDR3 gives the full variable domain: GAGVSQSPSNKVTEKGKDVELRCDPISGHTALYWYRQSLGQGLEFLIYFQGNSAPDKSGLPSDRFSAERTGGSVSTLTIQRTQQEDSAVYLCASSLVAGGYRDGYTFGSGTRLTVV.

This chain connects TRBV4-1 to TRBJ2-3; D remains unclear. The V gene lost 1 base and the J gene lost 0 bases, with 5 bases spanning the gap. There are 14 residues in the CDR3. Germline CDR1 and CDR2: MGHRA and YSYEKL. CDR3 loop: CASSQVDSTDTQYF. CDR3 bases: TGCGCCAGCAGCCAAGTCGACAGCACAGATACGCAGTATTTT.

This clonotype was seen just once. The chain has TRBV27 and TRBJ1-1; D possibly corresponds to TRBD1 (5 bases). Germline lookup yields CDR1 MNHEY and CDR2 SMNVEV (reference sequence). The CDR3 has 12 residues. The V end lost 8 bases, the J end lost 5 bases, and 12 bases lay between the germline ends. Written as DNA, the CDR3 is TGTGCCAGCGGTTCTCAGGGAACTGAAGCTTTCTTT. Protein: CASGSQGTEAFF.

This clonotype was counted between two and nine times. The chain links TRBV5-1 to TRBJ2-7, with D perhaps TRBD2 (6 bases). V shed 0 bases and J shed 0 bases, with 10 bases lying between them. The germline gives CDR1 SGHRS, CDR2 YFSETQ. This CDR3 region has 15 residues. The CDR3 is CASSLGSGSSYEQYF. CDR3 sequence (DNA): TGCGCCAGCAGCTTGGGTTCCGGGAGCTCCTACGAGCAGTACTTC. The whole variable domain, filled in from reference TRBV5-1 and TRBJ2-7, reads KAGVTQTPRYLIKTRGQQVTLSCSPISGHRSVSWYQQTPGQGLQFLFEYFSETQRNKGNFPGRFSGRQFSNSRSEMNVSTLELGDSALYLCASSLGSGSSYEQYFGPGTRLTVT.

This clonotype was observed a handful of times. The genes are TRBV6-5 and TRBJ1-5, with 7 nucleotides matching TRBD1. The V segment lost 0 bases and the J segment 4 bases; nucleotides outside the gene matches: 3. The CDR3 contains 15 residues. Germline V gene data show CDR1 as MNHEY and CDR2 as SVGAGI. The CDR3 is CASSYSGQYNQPQHF. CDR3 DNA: TGTGCCAGCAGTTACTCGGGACAGTATAATCAGCCCCAGCATTTT.

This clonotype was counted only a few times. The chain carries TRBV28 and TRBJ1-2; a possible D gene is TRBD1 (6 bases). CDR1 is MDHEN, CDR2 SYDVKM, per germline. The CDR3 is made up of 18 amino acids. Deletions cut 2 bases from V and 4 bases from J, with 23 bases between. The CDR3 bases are TGTGCCAGCAGTTTAATGGGGATACAGGGATTAAGACTCTATGGCTACACCTTC. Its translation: CASSLMGIQGLRLYGYTF.

CDR3 bases: TGTGCCAGCAGCTTGTGGGGCAGGGCAAGCGATGAGCAGTTCTTC. This codes for CASSLWGRASDEQFF. This rearrangement joins TRBV5-5 to TRBJ2-1; D perhaps matches TRBD1 (5 bases). V lost 1 base, J lost 8 bases, and 16 bases lay in between. The CDR3 consists of 15 residues. Germline-derived CDR1 and CDR2 are SGHKS and YYEKEE (reference sequence).

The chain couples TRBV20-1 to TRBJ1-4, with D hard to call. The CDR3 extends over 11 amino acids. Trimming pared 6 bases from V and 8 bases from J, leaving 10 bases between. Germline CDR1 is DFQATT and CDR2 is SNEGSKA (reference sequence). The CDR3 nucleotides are TGCAGTGCACCAACAGAGGAAAAACTGTTTTTT. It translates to CSAPTEEKLFF.

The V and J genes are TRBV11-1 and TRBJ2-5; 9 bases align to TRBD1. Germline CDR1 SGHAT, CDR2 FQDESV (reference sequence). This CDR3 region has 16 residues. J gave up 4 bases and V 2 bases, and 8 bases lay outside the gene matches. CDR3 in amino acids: CASSLLTGGRRETQYF. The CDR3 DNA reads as TGTGCCAGCAGCTTATTGACAGGGGGTCGTCGAGAGACCCAGTACTTC. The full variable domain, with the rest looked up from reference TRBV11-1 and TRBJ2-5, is EAEVAQSPRYKITEKSQAVAFWCDPISGHATLYWYRQILGQGPELLVQFQDESVVDDSQLPKDRFSAERLKGVDSTLKIQPAELGDSAMYLCASSLLTGGRRETQYFGPGTRLLVL.

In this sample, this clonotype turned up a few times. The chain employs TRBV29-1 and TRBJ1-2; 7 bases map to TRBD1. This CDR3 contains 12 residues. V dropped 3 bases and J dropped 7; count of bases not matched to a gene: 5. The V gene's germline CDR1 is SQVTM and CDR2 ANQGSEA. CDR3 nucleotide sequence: TGCAGCGTTGAGGAGGGGGCTGGTGGCTACACCTTC. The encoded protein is CSVEEGAGGYTF. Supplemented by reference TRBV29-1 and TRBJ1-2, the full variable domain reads SAVISQKPSRDICQRGTSLTIQCQVDSQVTMMFWYRQQPGQSLTLIATANQGSEATYESGFVIDKFPISRPNLTFSTLTVSNMSPEDSSIYLCSVEEGAGGYTFGSGTRLTVV.

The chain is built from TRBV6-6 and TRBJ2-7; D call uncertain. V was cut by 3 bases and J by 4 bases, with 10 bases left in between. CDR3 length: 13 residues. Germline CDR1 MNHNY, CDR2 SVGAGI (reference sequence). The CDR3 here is CASSYLKGYEQYF. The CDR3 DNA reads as TGTGCCAGCAGTTATTTGAAGGGTTACGAGCAGTACTTC.

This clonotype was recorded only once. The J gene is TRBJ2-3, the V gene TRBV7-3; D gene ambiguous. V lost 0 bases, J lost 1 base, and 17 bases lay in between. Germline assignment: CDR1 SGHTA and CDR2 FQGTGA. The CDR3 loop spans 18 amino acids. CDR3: CASSLTSLGLPGTDTQYF. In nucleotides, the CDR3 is TGTGCCAGCAGCTTAACGTCCCTCGGCCTCCCTGGCACAGATACGCAGTATTTT.

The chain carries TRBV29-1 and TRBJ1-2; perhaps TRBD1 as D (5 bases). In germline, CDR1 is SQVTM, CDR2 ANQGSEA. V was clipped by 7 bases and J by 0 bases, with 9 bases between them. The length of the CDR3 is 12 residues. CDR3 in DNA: TGCAGCGCACAGGTGGCTAACTATGGCTACACCTTC. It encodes CSAQVANYGYTF.

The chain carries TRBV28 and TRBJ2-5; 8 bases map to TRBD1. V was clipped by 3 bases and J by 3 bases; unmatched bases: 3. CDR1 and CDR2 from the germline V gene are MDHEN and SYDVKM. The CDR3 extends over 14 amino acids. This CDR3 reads CASSLRTGKETQYF. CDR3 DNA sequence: TGTGCCAGCAGTTTGAGGACAGGGAAAGAGACCCAGTACTTC.

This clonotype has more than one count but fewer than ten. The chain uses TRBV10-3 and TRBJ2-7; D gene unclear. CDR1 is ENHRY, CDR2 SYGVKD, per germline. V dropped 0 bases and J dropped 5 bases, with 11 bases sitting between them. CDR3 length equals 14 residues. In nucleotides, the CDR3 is TGTGCCATCAGTGAGTCAGGCACGGGCGACGAGCAGTACTTC. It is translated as CAISESGTGDEQYF.

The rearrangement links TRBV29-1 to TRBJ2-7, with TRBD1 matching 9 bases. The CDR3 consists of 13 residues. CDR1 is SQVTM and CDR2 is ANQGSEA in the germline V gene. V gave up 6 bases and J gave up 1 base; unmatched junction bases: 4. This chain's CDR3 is CSVLGQGSYEQYF. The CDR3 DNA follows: TGCAGCGTGCTGGGACAGGGTTCCTACGAGCAGTACTTC.